Reported below is one TCR beta chain. Its cognate antigen is unknown. The data originate from a study of cytomegalovirus exposure and HLA in healthy donors. The PCR employed 60 Vbeta primers together with 13 Jbeta primers. Repertoires were generated with immunoSEQ multiplex PCR, while TCRdb's copy carries only in-frame clones and drops some. The table records around 150,000 clones, about 75% of them present only once. Broader study findings: Within a later analysis, the majority of CMV-associated TCR beta chains appeared HLA-restricted.

This CDR3 is built from 13 residues. CDR1 is SGHRS and CDR2 is YFSETQ in the germline V gene. Deletions cut 3 bases from V and 4 bases from J, with 8 bases between. This chain uses TRBV5-1 with TRBJ1-3; perhaps TRBD1 as D (6 bases). The sample was PBMCs. The clonotype originates from a male donor in good health and CMV-seronegative. CDR3 protein: CASSWTAGNTIYF. CDR3 nucleotides: TGCGCCAGCAGCTGGACAGCCGGAAACACCATATATTTT.